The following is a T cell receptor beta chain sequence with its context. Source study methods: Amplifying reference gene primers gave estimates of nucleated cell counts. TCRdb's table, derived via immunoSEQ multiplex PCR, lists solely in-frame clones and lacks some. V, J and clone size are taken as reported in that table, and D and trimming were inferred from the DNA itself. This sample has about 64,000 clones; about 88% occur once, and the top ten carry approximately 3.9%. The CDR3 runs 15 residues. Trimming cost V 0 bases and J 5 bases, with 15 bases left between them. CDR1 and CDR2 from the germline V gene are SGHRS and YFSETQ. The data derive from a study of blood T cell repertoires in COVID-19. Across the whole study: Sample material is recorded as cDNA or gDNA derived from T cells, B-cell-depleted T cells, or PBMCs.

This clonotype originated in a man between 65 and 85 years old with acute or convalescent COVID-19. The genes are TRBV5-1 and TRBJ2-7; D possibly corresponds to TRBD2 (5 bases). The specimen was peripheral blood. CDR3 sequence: CASSLERAGRDEQYF. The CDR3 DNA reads TGCGCCAGCAGCTTGGAAAGGGCGGGTAGGGACGAGCAGTACTTC.